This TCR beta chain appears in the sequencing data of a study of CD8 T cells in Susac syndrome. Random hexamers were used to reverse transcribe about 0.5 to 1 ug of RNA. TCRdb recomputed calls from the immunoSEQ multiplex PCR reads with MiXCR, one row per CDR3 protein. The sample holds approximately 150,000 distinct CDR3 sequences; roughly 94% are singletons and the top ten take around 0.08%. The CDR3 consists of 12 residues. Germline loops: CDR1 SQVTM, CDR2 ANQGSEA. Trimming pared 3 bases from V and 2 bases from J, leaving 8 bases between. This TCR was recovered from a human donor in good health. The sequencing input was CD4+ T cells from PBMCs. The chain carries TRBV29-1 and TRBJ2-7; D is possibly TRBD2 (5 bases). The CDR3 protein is CSVEEDTYEQYF. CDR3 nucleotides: TGCAGCGTTGAGGAGGATACCTACGAGCAGTACTTC.